This TCR beta chain was sequenced for a study of blood T cell repertoires in COVID-19. In germline, CDR1 is ENHRY, CDR2 SYGVKD. Trimming took 2 bases from V and 6 from J, leaving 14 bases between them. The CDR3 is made up of 15 amino acids. The table came from immunoSEQ multiplex PCR; TCRdb's copy has only in-frame clones and leaves some out. The table has 99,000 or so clones, more than 70% seen once. The chain recombines TRBV10-3 with TRBJ1-5, with a weak D call TRBD1 (5 bases). The sequence came from a woman between 55 and 75 years old in a cohort sampled during active or convalescent COVID-19. The specimen was peripheral blood. The CDR3 spells CAISEEAGSGQPQHF. The CDR3 coding sequence is TGTGCCATCAGTGAGGAGGCAGGGTCGGGTCAGCCCCAGCATTTT.